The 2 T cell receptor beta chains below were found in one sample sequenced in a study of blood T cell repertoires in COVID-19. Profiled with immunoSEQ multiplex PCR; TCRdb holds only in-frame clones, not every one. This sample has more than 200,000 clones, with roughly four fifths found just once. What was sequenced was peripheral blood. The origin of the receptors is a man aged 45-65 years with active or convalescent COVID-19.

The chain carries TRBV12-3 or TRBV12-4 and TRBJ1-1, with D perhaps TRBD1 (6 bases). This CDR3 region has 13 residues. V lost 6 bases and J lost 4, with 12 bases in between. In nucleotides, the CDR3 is TGTGCCAGCAGAGGGGGGGTGGGCACTGAAGCTTTCTTT. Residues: CASRGGVGTEAFF.

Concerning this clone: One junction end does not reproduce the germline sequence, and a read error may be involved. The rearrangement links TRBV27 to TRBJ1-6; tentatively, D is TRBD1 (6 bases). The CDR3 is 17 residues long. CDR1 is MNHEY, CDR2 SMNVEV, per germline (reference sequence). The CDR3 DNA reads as TGTGCCAGCAGCTTATACGCTGGGGGGGGCGGAAATTCACCCCTCCACTTT. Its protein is CASSLYAGGGGNSPLHF.